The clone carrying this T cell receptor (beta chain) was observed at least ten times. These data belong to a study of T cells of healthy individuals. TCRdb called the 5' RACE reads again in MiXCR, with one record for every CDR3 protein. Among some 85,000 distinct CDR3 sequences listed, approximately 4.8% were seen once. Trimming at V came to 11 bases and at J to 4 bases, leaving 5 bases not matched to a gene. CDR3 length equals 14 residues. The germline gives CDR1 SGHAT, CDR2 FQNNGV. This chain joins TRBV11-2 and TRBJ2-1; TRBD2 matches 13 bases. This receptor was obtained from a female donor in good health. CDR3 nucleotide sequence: TGTGCCGGGGGGACTAGCGGGAAGTACAATGAGCAGTTCTTC. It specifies CAGGTSGKYNEQFF.